This T cell receptor beta chain is drawn from a study of beta chain features in type 1 diabetes. This clone appeared a few times. Antigen specificity is unknown. Every isolated RNA sample was fully reverse transcribed, so sequencing captured expressed TCRB transcripts. Repertoires were generated with immunoSEQ multiplex PCR, while TCRdb's copy carries only in-frame clones and drops some. The repertoire has 350,000 to 400,000 clones, around 12% of them found once; the top ten carry 0.008% to 0.011%. CDR3 length: 13 amino acids. Trimming pared 6 bases from V and 7 bases from J, leaving 10 bases between. Germline lookup yields CDR1 ENHRY and CDR2 SYGVKD. Overall study findings and caveats: Shorter TCRB CDR3s, moderately but significantly so, were found in Type 1 diabetes patients in all four CD4+ subsets.

This sequence was found in a woman aged 18-30 years with type 1 diabetes. Sequencing was carried out using naive CD4+ T cells from blood. The chain joins TRBV10-3 to TRBJ1-6; unclear D gene. The CDR3 spells CAIRPNGNSPLHF. The CDR3 DNA sequence: TGTGCCATCAGACCTAACGGGAATTCACCCCTCCACTTT.